This T cell receptor beta chain stems from a study of blood T cell repertoires in COVID-19. About the research overall: Spain, Italy and the United States supplied samples that represented acute and convalescent COVID-19. The cDNA or gDNA used as material had been derived from T cells, B-cell-depleted T cells, or PBMCs.

Which cohort a participant joined came from the clinical history participants gave. Either two negative PCRs, clearance, or symptom resolution qualified Cohort 3 donors as recovered. Germline V lookup: CDR1 SNHLY, CDR2 FYNNEI. V lost 8 bases to trimming and J lost 7 bases, with 14 bases between them. The length of the CDR3 is 12 residues. TCRdb's copy holds only in-frame clones and misses some; the assay was immunoSEQ multiplex PCR. In the table there are more than 110,000 clones, roughly 75% of which are singletons. This chain joins TRBV2 and TRBJ1-1; possibly TRBD1 for D (5 bases). Sequenced: PBMCs or T cells enriched from blood (not recorded which). This clonotype was obtained from a woman in her forties or fifties who had recovered from COVID-19. The CDR3 nucleotides are TGTGCCAGCTCCCCCCGGGGGGTTGAAGCTTTCTTT. Its translation: CASSPRGVEAFF.